The next 19 T cell receptor beta chains were all read from a single sample in a study of regulatory T cells in long-lasting Graves disease. Sequencing libraries for TCR beta were prepared with iRepertoire HTBI primers and Arm-PCR of CDR3 regions. TCRdb used MiXCR to reprocess the multiplex PCR reads, holding one entry per CDR3 protein. The table includes roughly 450,000 distinct CDR3 sequences, about 20% detected once. Sample time point: persistent/refractory GD, antithyroid drugs over 5 years with positive TRAb. From PBMCs, RNA was extracted and then used to make the TCR library. The sequencing here drew on peripheral blood mononuclear cells (PBMCs), taken when the disease was refractory, from a patient treated with antithyroid drugs. Receptor source: a female donor with Graves disease.

This clonotype was recorded many times. This chain uses TRBV28 with TRBJ1-1, with unresolved D. The V and J ends lost 5 bases and 7 bases respectively, with 8 bases between them. The CDR3 totals 11 residues. From germline, CDR1 is MDHEN and CDR2 SYDVKM. The CDR3 nucleotides are TGTGCCAGCAGTATAGCGCGTGAAGCTTTCTTT. Protein: CASSIAREAFF.

This clonotype was counted ten times or more. This CDR3 reads CASSREPPGPGLVNGETQYF. The CDR3 DNA is TGTGCCAGCAGTAGAGAACCCCCGGGACCGGGGCTGGTCAACGGAGAGACCCAGTACTTC. The V gene is TRBV27, the J gene TRBJ2-5; D may be TRBD1 or TRBD2 (5 bases each). The CDR3 length is 20 residues. Germline V CDR1 and CDR2: MNHEY, SMNVEV (reference sequence). V was cut by 5 bases and J by 4 bases, with 32 bases left in between.

This clonotype was seen more than once but under ten times. This chain uses TRBV6-1 with TRBJ1-5; perhaps TRBD1 as D (6 bases). With 6 bases removed from V and 2 bases from J, the gap between germline ends came to 14 bases. The CDR3 runs 15 residues. CDR1 and CDR2 (germline): MNHNS, SASEGT. The CDR3 sequence is CASSDRPPRNQPQHF. The CDR3 region has the DNA TGTGCCAGCAGCGACAGGCCTCCACGCAATCAGCCCCAGCATTTT.

The V and J genes are TRBV28 and TRBJ2-3; 11 positions match TRBD2. V shed 3 bases and J 5 bases; nucleotides not matched to a gene: 10. Germline V lookup: CDR1 MDHEN, CDR2 SYDVKM. This CDR3 region has 17 residues. This CDR3 is CASSFRVTSGSKDTQYF. The CDR3 DNA follows: TGTGCCAGCAGTTTTAGAGTTACTAGCGGGAGTAAAGATACGCAGTATTTT.

In regard to this clonotype: Germline is not matched at one junction end, which may reflect a read error. The rearrangement joins TRBV30 to TRBJ2-7; 9 nucleotides match TRBD2. CDR3 size: 17 residues. Germline CDR1 and CDR2: GTSNPN and SVGIG (reference sequence). This chain's CDR3 is CAWGVGRLAGRAYEQYF. CDR3 bases: TGTGCCTGGGGTGTAGGAAGGCTAGCGGGACGAGCCTACGAGCAGTACTTC.

This clonotype was detected only a few times. The rearrangement joins TRBV5-1 to TRBJ2-7; D is unclear. CDR3 length equals 13 residues. The ends were cut back, 4 bases at V and 2 bases at J, with 10 bases in the middle. The germline V gene has CDR1 SGHRS and CDR2 YFSETQ. CDR3 sequence reads: CASSLPDAYEQYF. Written as DNA, the CDR3 is TGCGCCAGCAGCCTCCCGGACGCCTACGAGCAGTACTTC.

This clonotype was observed many times. The chain has TRBV28 and TRBJ2-7; possible D gene TRBD2, 5 bases. Trimming removed 8 bases at V and 4 bases at J, with 15 bases between. This CDR3 is 13 amino acids long. CDR1 and CDR2 (germline): MDHEN, SYDVKM. Here the CDR3 DNA reads TGTGCCAGCCGGCGGGCTACAAGATACGAGCAGTACTTC. Residues: CASRRATRYEQYF.

This clonotype was found many times. The V gene is TRBV2, the J gene TRBJ2-4; TRBD1 agrees at 7 bases. Germline loops: CDR1 SNHLY, CDR2 FYNNEI. V shed 6 bases and J 1 base; nucleotides not matched to a gene: 9. The CDR3 contains 16 residues. The CDR3 reads CASRDRVMDAKNIQYF. CDR3 in DNA: TGTGCCAGCAGAGACAGGGTGATGGATGCCAAAAACATTCAGTACTTC.

The chain is built from TRBV25-1 and TRBJ1-1, with a possible D match to TRBD1 (6 bases). The CDR3 covers 13 residues. Germline CDR1 and CDR2: MGHDK and SYGVNS. V lost 7 bases, J lost 5 bases, and 14 bases lay in between. The CDR3 reads CASTQGQSTEAFF. CDR3 nucleotides: TGTGCCAGCACACAGGGTCAGAGTACTGAAGCTTTCTTT.

The chain couples TRBV28 to TRBJ1-2; a weak D match, TRBD1 (6 bases). Trimming removed 3 bases at V and 2 bases at J, with 13 bases between. The V gene's germline CDR1 is MDHEN and CDR2 SYDVKM. The length of the CDR3 is 15 residues. Here the CDR3 reads CASSLGTRSNYGYTF. The DNA of the CDR3 is TGTGCCAGCAGTTTGGGGACACGGAGCAACTATGGCTACACCTTC.

This clonotype has more than one count but fewer than ten. V is TRBV9 and J is TRBJ2-7; D not resolved. Germline CDR1 SGDLS, CDR2 YYNGEE. The length of the CDR3 is 13 residues. The ends were cut back, 1 base at V and 1 base at J, with 6 bases in the middle. CDR3 bases: TGTGCCAGCAGCGTAATCCCTTCCTACGAGCAGTACTTC. It codes for CASSVIPSYEQYF.

This clonotype was seen at least ten times. The V call is TRBV7-2, the J call TRBJ1-1; unclear D gene. The CDR3 has 13 residues. Trimming took 6 bases from V and 8 from J, leaving 16 bases between them. Germline CDR1 SGHTA, CDR2 FQGNSA. CDR3 DNA: TGTGCCAGCAGTGGCTTGCTACGTAAAGAAGCTTTCTTT. Translation: CASSGLLRKEAFF.

This clonotype has only a few counts. The rearrangement joins TRBV27 to TRBJ2-2, with D maybe TRBD2 (5 bases). The germline V gene encodes CDR1 MNHEY and CDR2 SMNVEV (reference sequence). CDR3 length: 16 residues. V was clipped by 2 bases and J by 1 base, with 11 bases between them. The CDR3 spells CASSLVGGQNTGELFF. Here the CDR3 DNA reads TGTGCCAGCAGTTTAGTAGGCGGGCAGAACACCGGGGAGCTGTTTTTT.

This clonotype was detected a few times. J is TRBJ2-5 and V is TRBV28; TRBD2 agrees at 9 bases. The CDR3 is made up of 18 amino acids. Looked up from germline, CDR1 is MDHEN and CDR2 is SYDVKM. The V and J ends lost 5 bases and 2 bases, in that order; junction bases with no gene match: 15. This chain's CDR3 is CASSPPTPLAGFQETQYF. In nucleotides, the CDR3 is TGTGCCAGCAGTCCCCCTACCCCACTAGCGGGCTTTCAAGAGACCCAGTACTTC.

The rearrangement uses TRBV29-1 and TRBJ1-1; D possibly corresponds to TRBD1 (5 bases). The CDR3 sequence is 11 residues long. Germline CDR1 is SQVTM and CDR2 is ANQGSEA. CDR3 DNA: TGCAGGGTCCTAGGGGACACTGAAGCTTTCTTT. This encodes CRVLGDTEAFF. Drawing the rest from reference TRBV29-1 and TRBJ1-1, the complete variable domain is SAVISQKPSRDICQRGTSLTIQCQVDSQVTMMFWYRQQPGQSLTLIATANQGSEATYESGFVIDKFPISRPNLTFSTLTVSNMSPEDSSIYLCRVLGDTEAFFGQGTRLTVV.

This clonotype was detected many times. The chain is built from TRBV28 and TRBJ2-7, with D possibly TRBD2 on 5 matching bases. V was pared by 0 bases and J by 5 bases, with 17 bases between. The germline V gene encodes CDR1 MDHEN and CDR2 SYDVKM. The CDR3 runs to 16 residues. This CDR3 reads CASSLWGRIGFNEQYF. CDR3 bases: TGTGCCAGCAGTTTATGGGGGAGAATTGGGTTCAACGAGCAGTACTTC.

This clonotype was seen a handful of times. V is TRBV5-1 and J is TRBJ2-7; D remains unclear. Trimming pared 0 bases from V and 5 bases from J, leaving 9 bases between. The CDR3 sequence is 13 residues long. CDR1 and CDR2 (germline): SGHRS, YFSETQ. CDR3 region: CASSLVGYDEQYF. The CDR3 DNA follows: TGCGCCAGCAGCTTGGTCGGGTACGACGAGCAGTACTTC.

This clonotype was recorded a few times. This chain connects TRBV12-5 to TRBJ2-2; 7 bases fit TRBD2. CDR3 length: 13 amino acids. In germline, CDR1 is LGHNT, CDR2 FRNRAP. Trimming at V came to 11 bases and at J to 5 bases, leaving 8 bases not matched to a gene. The CDR3 DNA follows: TGTGCTTCGCGGGAGACCAGTACCGGGGAGCTGTTTTTT. Translating gives CASRETSTGELFF. The whole variable domain, filled in from reference TRBV12-5 and TRBJ2-2, reads DARVTQTPRHKVTEMGQEVTMRCQPILGHNTVFWYRQTMMQGLELLAYFRNRAPLDDSGMPKDRFSAEMPDATLATLKIQPSEPRDSAVYFCASRETSTGELFFGEGSRLTVL.

The CDR3 protein is CAWSGLHEQYF. The CDR3 DNA reads as TGTGCCTGGAGTGGACTCCACGAGCAGTACTTC. The V gene is TRBV30, the J gene TRBJ2-7; D remains ambiguous. V dropped 1 base and J dropped 5 bases, with 6 bases sitting between them. The CDR3 has 11 residues. CDR1 GTSNPN and CDR2 SVGIG come from the germline V gene (reference sequence).